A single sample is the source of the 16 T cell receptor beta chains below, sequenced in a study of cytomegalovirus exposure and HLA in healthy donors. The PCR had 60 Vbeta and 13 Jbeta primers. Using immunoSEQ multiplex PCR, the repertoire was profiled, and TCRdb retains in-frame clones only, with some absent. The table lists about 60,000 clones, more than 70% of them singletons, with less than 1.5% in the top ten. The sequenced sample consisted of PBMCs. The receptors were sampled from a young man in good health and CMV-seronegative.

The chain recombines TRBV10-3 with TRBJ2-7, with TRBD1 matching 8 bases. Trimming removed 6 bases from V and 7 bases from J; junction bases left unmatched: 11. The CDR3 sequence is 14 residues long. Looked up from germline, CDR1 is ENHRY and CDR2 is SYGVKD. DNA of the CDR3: TGTGCCATCAGGGGGGTGCAGGGGGCTTTAGAGCAGTACTTC. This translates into CAIRGVQGALEQYF.

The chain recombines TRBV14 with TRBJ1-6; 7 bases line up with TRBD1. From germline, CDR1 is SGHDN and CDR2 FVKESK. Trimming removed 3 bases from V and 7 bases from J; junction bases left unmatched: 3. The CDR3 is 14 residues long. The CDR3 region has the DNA TGTGCCAGCAGCCAGACAGGGCGGAATTCACCCCTCCACTTT. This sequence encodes CASSQTGRNSPLHF.

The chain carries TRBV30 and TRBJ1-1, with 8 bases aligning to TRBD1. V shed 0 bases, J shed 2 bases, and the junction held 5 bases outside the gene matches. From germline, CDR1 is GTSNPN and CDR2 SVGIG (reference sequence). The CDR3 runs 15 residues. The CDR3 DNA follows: TGTGCCTGGAGTGTGTGGACAGGGTTAAACACTGAAGCTTTCTTT. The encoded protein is CAWSVWTGLNTEAFF.

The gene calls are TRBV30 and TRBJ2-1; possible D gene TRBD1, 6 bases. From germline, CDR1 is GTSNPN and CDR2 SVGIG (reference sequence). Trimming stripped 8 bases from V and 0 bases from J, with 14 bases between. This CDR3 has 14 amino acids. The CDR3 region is CAEQGRSSYNEQFF. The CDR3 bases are TGTGCCGAACAGGGCCGAAGCTCCTACAATGAGCAGTTCTTC.

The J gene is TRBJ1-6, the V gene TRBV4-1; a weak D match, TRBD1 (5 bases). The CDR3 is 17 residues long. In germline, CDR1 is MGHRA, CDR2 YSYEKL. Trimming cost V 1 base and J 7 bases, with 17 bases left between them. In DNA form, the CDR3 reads TGCGCCAGCAGCCAAGGTCTTTGGGGCAATGTGAATTCACCCCTCCACTTT. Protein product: CASSQGLWGNVNSPLHF.

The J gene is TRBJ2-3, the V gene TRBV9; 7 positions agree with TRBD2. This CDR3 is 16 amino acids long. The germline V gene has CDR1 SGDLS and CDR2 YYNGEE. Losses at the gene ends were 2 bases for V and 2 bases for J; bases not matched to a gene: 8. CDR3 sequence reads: CASSVGGGGVTDTQYF. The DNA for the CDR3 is TGTGCCAGCAGCGTGGGCGGCGGGGGAGTCACAGATACGCAGTATTTT.

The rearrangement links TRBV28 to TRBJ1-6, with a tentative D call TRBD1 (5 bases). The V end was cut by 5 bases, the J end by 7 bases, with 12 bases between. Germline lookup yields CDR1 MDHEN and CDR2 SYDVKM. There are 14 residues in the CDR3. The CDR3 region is CASSPGPGNSPLHF. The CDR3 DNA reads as TGTGCCAGCAGTCCAGGGCCAGGGAATTCACCCCTCCACTTT.

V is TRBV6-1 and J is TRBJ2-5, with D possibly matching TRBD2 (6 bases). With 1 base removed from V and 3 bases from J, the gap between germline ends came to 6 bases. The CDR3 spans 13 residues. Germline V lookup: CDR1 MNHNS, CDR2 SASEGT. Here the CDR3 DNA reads TGTGCCAGCAGTGAAGGGGGGGAAGAGACCCAGTACTTC. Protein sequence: CASSEGGEETQYF.

The CDR3 is CASSLLPGQNSNQPQHF. The DNA of the CDR3 is TGTGCCAGCAGCTTACTGCCGGGACAAAATAGCAATCAGCCCCAGCATTTT. The rearrangement joins TRBV11-2 to TRBJ1-5; D might be TRBD1 (6 bases). This CDR3 has 17 amino acids. CDR1 SGHAT and CDR2 FQNNGV come from the germline V gene. V gave up 2 bases and J gave up 0 bases, with 14 bases separating them.

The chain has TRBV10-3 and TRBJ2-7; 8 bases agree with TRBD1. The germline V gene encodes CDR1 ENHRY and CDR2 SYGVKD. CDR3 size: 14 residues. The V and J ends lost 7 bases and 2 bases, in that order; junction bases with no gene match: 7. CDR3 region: CAITIGQGPYEQYF. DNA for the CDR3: TGTGCCATCACTATTGGACAGGGACCCTACGAGCAGTACTTC.

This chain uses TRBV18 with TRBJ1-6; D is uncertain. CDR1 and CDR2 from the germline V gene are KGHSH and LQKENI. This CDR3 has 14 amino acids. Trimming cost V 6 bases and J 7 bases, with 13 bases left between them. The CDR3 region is CASSNGGANSPLHF. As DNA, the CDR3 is TGTGCCAGCTCCAATGGCGGCGCAAATTCACCCCTCCACTTT.

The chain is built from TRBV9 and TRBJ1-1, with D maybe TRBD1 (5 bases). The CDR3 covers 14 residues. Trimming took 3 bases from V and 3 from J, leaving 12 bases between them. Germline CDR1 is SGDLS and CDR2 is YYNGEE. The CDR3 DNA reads TGTGCCAGCAGCGCCTTCTCGGGGGACACTGAAGCTTTCTTT. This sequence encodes CASSAFSGDTEAFF. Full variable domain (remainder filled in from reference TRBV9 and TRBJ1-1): DSGVTQTPKHLITATGQRVTLRCSPRSGDLSVYWYQQSLDQGLQFLIQYYNGEERAKGNILERFSAQQFPDLHSELNLSSLELGDSALYFCASSAFSGDTEAFFGQGTRLTVV.

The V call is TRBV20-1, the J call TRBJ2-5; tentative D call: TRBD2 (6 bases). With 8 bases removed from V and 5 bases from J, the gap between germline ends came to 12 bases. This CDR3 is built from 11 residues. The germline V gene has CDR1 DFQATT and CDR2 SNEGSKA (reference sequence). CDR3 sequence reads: CSPTREETQYF. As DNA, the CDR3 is TGCAGTCCGACTAGAGAGGAGACCCAGTACTTC.

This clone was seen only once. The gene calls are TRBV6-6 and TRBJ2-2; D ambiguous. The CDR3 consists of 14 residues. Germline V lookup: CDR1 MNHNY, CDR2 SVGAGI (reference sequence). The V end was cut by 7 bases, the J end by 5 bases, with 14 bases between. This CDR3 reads CASTSNRRTGELFF. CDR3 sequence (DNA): TGTGCCAGCACCTCAAACCGGCGGACCGGGGAGCTGTTTTTT.

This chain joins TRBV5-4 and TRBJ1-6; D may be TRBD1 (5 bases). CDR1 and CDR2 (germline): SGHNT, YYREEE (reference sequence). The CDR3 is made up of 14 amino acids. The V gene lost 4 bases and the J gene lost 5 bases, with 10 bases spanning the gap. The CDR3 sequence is CASSVDRHNSPLHF. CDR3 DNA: TGTGCCAGCAGCGTCGACAGACATAATTCACCCCTCCACTTT.

The CDR3 loop is CASRLQGANTIYF. In DNA, the CDR3 is TGTGCCAGTAGGTTACAGGGTGCAAACACCATATATTTT. V gene TRBV19 combines with J gene TRBJ1-3; D possibly corresponds to TRBD1 (6 bases). This CDR3 is built from 13 residues. From germline, CDR1 is LNHDA and CDR2 SQIVND (reference sequence). V dropped 6 bases and J dropped 6 bases, with 12 bases sitting between them.